Each of the 19 T cell receptor beta chains below was sequenced from the same sample in a study of shared clonotypes between healthy human individuals. Only in-frame clones appear in the TCRdb table, and some are missing; sequencing was by immunoSEQ multiplex PCR. Among 2 million to 2.5 million clones listed, 92% were seen once. Sequenced input: naive CD4+ T cells from PBMCs. The subset was: CD45RA+ positively selected. These receptors all stem from a man younger than 35 in good health. Some clones in this sample may be carry-over from other donors' samples.

The chain couples TRBV9 to TRBJ1-5; 7 bases align to TRBD1. Germline CDR1 SGDLS, CDR2 YYNGEE. CDR3 size: 15 residues. The ends lost 0 bases at V and 6 bases at J; junction bases unmatched: 6. The CDR3 reads CASSVGQGGPQPQHF. The CDR3 coding sequence is TGTGCCAGCAGCGTAGGACAGGGAGGCCCTCAGCCCCAGCATTTT.

A word on this clone: The germline gene is not matched at one end of the junction; a read error may be the cause. This sequence joins TRBV29-1 and TRBJ1-4; 9 bases agree with TRBD1. The CDR3 runs to 14 residues. Germline-derived CDR1 and CDR2 are SQVTM and ANQGSEA. DNA for the CDR3: TGCAGCGTCGAGAGGGGACAGGGTGGAGCCCCCATGATTTTT. This translates into CSVERGQGGAPMIF.

V gene TRBV29-1 combines with J gene TRBJ1-1, with 8 positions matching TRBD1. The V and J ends lost 8 bases and 0 bases, in that order; junction bases with no gene match: 8. CDR3 length: 14 amino acids. CDR1 is SQVTM and CDR2 is ANQGSEA in the germline V gene. CDR3 region: CSISGTGVNTEAFF. CDR3 in DNA: TGCAGCATTTCCGGGACAGGCGTGAACACTGAAGCTTTCTTT.

V and J are TRBV7-6 and TRBJ2-5, with TRBD2 matching over 7 bases. The CDR3 length is 16 residues. With 2 bases clipped from V and 5 bases from J, the junction kept 11 bases outside the gene matches. Germline assignment: CDR1 SGHVS and CDR2 FNYEAQ. CDR3 in amino acids: CASSLNGGSIMETQYF. In DNA form, the CDR3 reads TGTGCCAGCAGCTTAAATGGCGGGAGTATCATGGAGACCCAGTACTTC.

J is TRBJ1-2 and V is TRBV9, with 8 positions matching TRBD1. Trimming took 2 bases from V and 4 from J; bases not matched to a gene: 7. Germline CDR1 reads SGDLS; CDR2 reads YYNGEE. This CDR3 is 15 amino acids long. In DNA, the CDR3 is TGTGCCAGCAGCGTGGACAGGGATCGGGTCTATGGCTACACCTTC. This codes for CASSVDRDRVYGYTF.

This chain connects TRBV5-5 to TRBJ2-6; D gene unclear. V was clipped by 3 bases and J by 0 bases, with 7 bases between them. The CDR3 extends over 15 amino acids. Germline V CDR1 and CDR2: SGHKS, YYEKEE (reference sequence). The DNA for the CDR3 is TGTGCCAGCAGCTGGCGACTCTCTGGGGCCAACGTCCTGACTTTC. It encodes CASSWRLSGANVLTF.

With respect to this clone: The same CDR3 also results from other DNA sequences found in this sample. CDR3: CASSPTGRGYGYTF. In DNA, the CDR3 is TGTGCCAGCAGTCCGACAGGGCGAGGCTATGGCTACACCTTC. V gene TRBV28 combines with J gene TRBJ1-2; the match to TRBD1 covers 7 bases. The V segment lost 5 bases and the J segment 4 bases; nucleotides outside the gene matches: 7. The germline V gene encodes CDR1 MDHEN and CDR2 SYDVKM. The length of the CDR3 is 14 residues.

The chain carries TRBV28 and TRBJ2-1, with D uncertain. Per the germline V gene, CDR1 is MDHEN and CDR2 is SYDVKM. Trimming removed 5 bases from V and 0 bases from J, with 8 bases in between. CDR3 length equals 14 residues. The CDR3 spells CASSPESSYNEQFF. DNA for the CDR3: TGTGCCAGCAGTCCAGAGAGCTCCTACAATGAGCAGTTCTTC.

This chain joins TRBV18 and TRBJ2-7; D may be TRBD1 (6 bases). Trimming left V 3 bases short and J 2 bases short, with 14 bases between. CDR3 length: 15 amino acids. Germline values: CDR1 KGHSH, CDR2 LQKENI. CDR3 in amino acids: CASSPLTTGTYEQYF. CDR3 in DNA: TGTGCCAGCTCACCGCTAACGACAGGAACCTACGAGCAGTACTTC. Using reference TRBV18 and TRBJ2-7 for the parts outside the CDR3, the full variable domain is NAGVMQNPRHLVRRRGQEARLRCSPMKGHSHVYWYRQLPEEGLKFMVYLQKENIIDESGMPKERFSAEFPKEGPSILRIQQVVRGDSAAYFCASSPLTTGTYEQYFGPGTRLTVT.

This clone was observed a single time. This chain joins TRBV5-1 and TRBJ2-7; D gene uncertain. V was pared by 1 base and J by 1 base, with 12 bases between. Germline V gene sequence: CDR1 SGHRS, CDR2 YFSETQ. This CDR3 contains 15 residues. CDR3 in DNA: TGCGCCAGCAGCTTGCGCCTCTCGGGTTCCTACGAGCAGTACTTC. As protein: CASSLRLSGSYEQYF.

This chain connects TRBV6-5 to TRBJ1-2, with no clear D. There are 11 residues in the CDR3. V shed 10 bases and J shed 4 bases, with 10 bases lying between them. Germline V CDR1 and CDR2: MNHEY, SVGAGI. CDR3 sequence (DNA): TGTGCCACCGTAAGCGGCTATGGCTACACCTTC. Translating it yields CATVSGYGYTF.

The V and J genes are TRBV10-2 and TRBJ2-5, with D possibly matching TRBD1 (7 bases). Germline CDR1 reads WSHSY; CDR2 reads SAAADI. The CDR3 runs 17 residues. Trimming took 0 bases from V and 3 from J, leaving 17 bases between them. The CDR3 region has the DNA TGCGCCAGCAGTGAGTCGGCCCGTGGCAGGGGGGAAGAGACCCAGTACTTC. As protein: CASSESARGRGEETQYF.

The chain uses TRBV28 and TRBJ2-6, with D tentatively TRBD2 (6 bases). The ends were cut back, 7 bases at V and 2 bases at J, with 12 bases in the middle. This CDR3 spans 15 amino acids. Germline CDR1 and CDR2: MDHEN and SYDVKM. The CDR3 region has the DNA TGTGCCAGCACCACCGGGGGAACTGGGGCCAACGTCCTGACTTTC. Translated: CASTTGGTGANVLTF.

The chain links TRBV30 to TRBJ2-7; D is tentatively TRBD1 or TRBD2 (6 bases each). V was clipped by 4 bases and J by 4 bases, with 17 bases between them. The CDR3 contains 14 residues. The germline gives CDR1 GTSNPN, CDR2 SVGIG (reference sequence). CDR3 coding DNA: TGTGCCTGGATCCGTCGGGGGCTTTATTACGAGCAGTACTTC. This gives the protein CAWIRRGLYYEQYF.

The gene calls are TRBV7-3 and TRBJ2-7, with a tentative D call TRBD2 (7 bases). V lost 5 bases and J lost 5, with 19 bases in between. This CDR3 has 15 amino acids. Germline V gene sequence: CDR1 SGHTA, CDR2 FQGTGA. This chain's CDR3 is CASSPGGTGGHEQYF. DNA for the CDR3: TGTGCCAGCAGCCCGGGAGGCACGGGGGGCCACGAGCAGTACTTC. The full variable domain, rest sourced from reference TRBV7-3 and TRBJ2-7, is GAGVSQTPSNKVTEKGKYVELRCDPISGHTALYWYRQSLGQGPEFLIYFQGTGAADDSGLPNDRFFAVRPEGSVSTLKIQRTERGDSAVYLCASSPGGTGGHEQYFGPGTRLTVT.

The V call is TRBV27, the J call TRBJ2-7, with 7 bases identical to TRBD2. The length of the CDR3 is 15 residues. Germline trimming cut 7 bases from V and 4 bases from J; bases unmatched to any gene: 13. Germline CDR1 is MNHEY and CDR2 is SMNVEV (reference sequence). The CDR3 reads CASTSSGEGEYEQYF. In nucleotides, the CDR3 is TGTGCCAGCACCTCCTCGGGGGAGGGCGAGTACGAGCAGTACTTC.

The genes are TRBV11-2 and TRBJ2-1; D is tentatively TRBD1 or TRBD2 (5 bases each). This CDR3 region has 15 residues. The germline CDR1 and CDR2 sequences are SGHAT and FQNNGV. Trimming took off 0 bases at V and 7 bases at J, with 13 bases between the two ends. In nucleotides, the CDR3 is TGTGCCAGCAGCTTAGATCTAGCAGGGTGGAATGAGCAGTTCTTC. Translating it yields CASSLDLAGWNEQFF.

This chain joins TRBV27 and TRBJ2-7; 7 bases align to TRBD2. CDR3 size: 13 residues. Trimming at V came to 7 bases and at J to 2 bases, leaving 5 bases not matched to a gene. CDR1 is MNHEY and CDR2 is SMNVEV in the germline V gene (reference sequence). CDR3 sequence (DNA): TGTGCCAGCAAAGGCGGGAGACCCTACGAGCAGTACTTC. It is translated as CASKGGRPYEQYF.

The chain employs TRBV4-1 and TRBJ2-2; D is perhaps TRBD2 (6 bases). The CDR3 contains 16 residues. Trimming removed 4 bases from V and 2 bases from J, with 14 bases in between. Germline assignment: CDR1 MGHRA and CDR2 YSYEKL. The CDR3 sequence is CASSLRLEENTGELFF. CDR3 DNA: TGCGCCAGCAGCCTCCGACTAGAAGAAAACACCGGGGAGCTGTTTTTT.